Below, one TCR beta chain is given with its context. The data stem from a study of cytotoxic CD8 clonotypes in ibrutinib-treated CLL. The CDR3 is 13 residues long. Trimming removed 4 bases at V and 6 bases at J, with 13 bases between. Germline CDR1 is SGHNT and CDR2 is YYREEE (reference sequence). Generated by immunoSEQ multiplex PCR, the TCRdb table keeps only in-frame clones and is missing some. The sample yields 55,000 to 80,000 clones, approximately 57% seen once. The TCR comes from a human donor with chronic lymphocytic leukemia. The genes are TRBV5-4 and TRBJ1-1, with D hard to call. Source: PBMCs, taken after 12 months of ibrutinib treatment. The CDR3 DNA reads TGTGCCAGCAGCCTAGGACCGATAGCTGAAGCTTTCTTT. The encoded protein is CASSLGPIAEAFF.